Below are 28 T cell receptor beta chains sequenced from a single sample in a study of radiotherapy plus CTLA-4 blockade in lung cancer. Generated by immunoSEQ multiplex PCR, the TCRdb table keeps only in-frame clones and is missing some. Found here are around 100,000 clones, roughly 80% of them singletons; the top ten hold roughly 3.1%. Sequences were derived from peripheral blood, sampled from a patient treated with radiotherapy plus ipilimumab. The source is a human donor with non-small cell lung cancer that progressed on radiotherapy plus ipilimumab. Some clones in this sample may be carry-over from other donors' samples.

The genes are TRBV18 and TRBJ1-1, with 8 bases identical to TRBD1. CDR1 KGHSH and CDR2 LQKENI come from the germline V gene. The CDR3 totals 15 residues. Unmatched junction bases numbered 5, after V lost 0 bases and J lost 5 bases. CDR3 in amino acids: CASSPPGQAVTEAFF. CDR3 bases: TGTGCCAGCTCACCACCGGGACAGGCAGTAACTGAAGCTTTCTTT.

This clone was counted only a few times. V is TRBV7-9 and J is TRBJ1-3; 10 nucleotides agree with TRBD1. Germline V CDR1 and CDR2: SEHNR, FQNEAQ (reference sequence). The CDR3 is 16 residues long. J lost 5 bases, V lost 2 bases, and 6 bases had no gene match. This CDR3 is CASSLYGTGVRNTIYF. The CDR3 DNA is TGTGCCAGCAGCTTATATGGGACAGGGGTTCGAAACACCATATATTTT.

The chain combines TRBV5-6 with TRBJ1-6; unclear D gene. Deletions cut 0 bases from V and 6 bases from J, with 7 bases between. Germline CDR1 and CDR2: SGHDT and YYEEEE. The CDR3 runs to 14 residues. This chain's CDR3 is CASSLGRGNSPLHF. For the CDR3, the DNA is TGTGCCAGCAGCTTGGGGCGGGGTAATTCACCCCTCCACTTT.

The V and J genes are TRBV9 and TRBJ2-3; D may be TRBD1 or TRBD2 (6 bases each). V was shortened by 2 bases and J by 4 bases, with 17 bases between the two germline ends. CDR3 length: 16 residues. Germline V lookup: CDR1 SGDLS, CDR2 YYNGEE. The CDR3 loop is CASSVIGGSRSDTQYF. CDR3 nucleotide sequence: TGTGCCAGCAGCGTCATAGGGGGGTCTAGATCAGATACGCAGTATTTT.

The chain employs TRBV10-2 and TRBJ2-1, with D tentatively TRBD2 (5 bases). Germline lookup yields CDR1 WSHSY and CDR2 SAAADI. V lost 0 bases and J lost 6, with 12 bases in between. There are 15 residues in the CDR3. The CDR3 nucleotides are TGCGCCAGCAGTGAGTCGCCCCACGGGGTCAATGAGCAGTTCTTC. Its protein product is CASSESPHGVNEQFF.

This clone was seen a few times. This rearrangement joins TRBV9 to TRBJ2-7; TRBD1 is a possible D gene (6 bases). The CDR3 loop spans 15 amino acids. V shed 5 bases and J shed 0 bases, with 15 bases lying between them. Germline CDR1 reads SGDLS; CDR2 reads YYNGEE. CDR3 protein: CASSSGQWGSYEQYF. CDR3 sequence (DNA): TGTGCCAGCAGTTCCGGACAGTGGGGCTCCTACGAGCAGTACTTC.

CDR3 protein: CASSLVKAGELFF. CDR3 in DNA: TGTGCCAGCAGCTTAGTTAAAGCCGGGGAGCTGTTTTTT. V and J are TRBV11-2 and TRBJ2-2; D remains ambiguous. CDR1 SGHAT and CDR2 FQNNGV come from the germline V gene. Trimming removed 1 base at V and 6 bases at J, with 6 bases between. This CDR3 contains 13 residues.

This clone was observed a handful of times. The V and J genes are TRBV7-2 and TRBJ2-7; TRBD1 matches 8 bases. Germline V lookup: CDR1 SGHTA, CDR2 FQGNSA. The CDR3 is 15 amino acids. The ends lost 1 base at V and 3 bases at J; junction bases unmatched: 5. DNA of the CDR3: TGTGCCAGCAGCTTAGGGACAGGGATTCTCTACGAGCAGTACTTC. Translated, it gives CASSLGTGILYEQYF.

The chain joins TRBV6-1 to TRBJ2-1; D gene ambiguous. Germline V CDR1 and CDR2: MNHNS, SASEGT. Trimming left V 3 bases short and J 0 bases short, with 12 bases between. The CDR3 is 16 amino acids. The CDR3: CASSDWVPFSYNEQFF. The CDR3, as DNA: TGTGCCAGCAGTGATTGGGTACCTTTCTCCTACAATGAGCAGTTCTTC.

V is TRBV15 and J is TRBJ2-7; tentative D call: TRBD2 (6 bases). This CDR3 spans 15 amino acids. Germline V lookup: CDR1 LNHNV, CDR2 YYDKDF (reference sequence). Trimming took off 2 bases at V and 2 bases at J, with 13 bases between the two ends. The CDR3 coding sequence is TGTGCCACCAGCAGACTCGGGGGTTCTCCCTACGAGCAGTACTTC. Amino acids: CATSRLGGSPYEQYF.

The chain couples TRBV4-3 to TRBJ2-4; the D gene is possibly TRBD1 (5 bases). Looked up from germline, CDR1 is LGHNA and CDR2 is YSLEER. V dropped 0 bases and J dropped 6 bases, with 9 bases sitting between them. The CDR3 is 14 residues long. The DNA of the CDR3 is TGCGCCAGCAGCCAAGACAGGGTGGGAAACATTCAGTACTTC. Protein sequence: CASSQDRVGNIQYF.

This clone was detected a few times. V usage is TRBV18 and J usage is TRBJ2-5, with D uncertain. Deletions cut 4 bases from V and 0 bases from J, with 3 bases between. Germline assignment: CDR1 KGHSH and CDR2 LQKENI. The CDR3 is made up of 12 amino acids. The CDR3 DNA follows: TGTGCCAGCTCACAAGACCAAGAGACCCAGTACTTC. Translation gives CASSQDQETQYF.

The chain employs TRBV5-1 and TRBJ2-5; possibly TRBD1 for D (6 bases). There are 14 residues in the CDR3. CDR1 is SGHRS and CDR2 is YFSETQ in the germline V gene. V was clipped by 0 bases and J by 4 bases, with 10 bases between them. Here the CDR3 reads CASSLGGHLETQYF. For the CDR3, the DNA is TGCGCCAGCAGCTTGGGGGGACATCTAGAGACCCAGTACTTC.

This clone was counted once. At one boundary the junction diverges from the germline segment, which might be a read error. This chain connects TRBV7-7 to TRBJ2-2, with a possible D match to TRBD2 (5 bases). Germline CDR1 SSHAT, CDR2 FNYEAQ (reference sequence). CDR3 length equals 17 residues. The CDR3 loop is CASSGSSGTLNTGELFF. The CDR3 nucleotides read TGTGCTAGCAGCGGCAGCTCCGGAACACTTAACACCGGGGAGCTGTTTTTT. The full variable domain, completed using reference TRBV7-7 and TRBJ2-2, is GAGVSQSPRYKVTKRGQDVTLRCDPISSHATLYWYQQALGQGPEFLTYFNYEAQPDKSGLPSDRFSAERPEGSISTLTIQRTEQRDSAMYRCASSGSSGTLNTGELFFGEGSRLTVL.

This clone was detected only a few times. The chain carries TRBV28 and TRBJ2-7; D not certain. Per germline, CDR1 MDHEN and CDR2 SYDVKM. The CDR3 consists of 13 residues. The germline V and J ends were trimmed by 7 bases and 6 bases, with 16 bases remaining between them. The CDR3 reads CASTRWGASEQYF. CDR3 nucleotides: TGTGCCAGCACCCGATGGGGTGCATCCGAGCAGTACTTC.

J is TRBJ2-7 and V is TRBV5-6, with D possibly called TRBD1 or TRBD2 (5 bases each). V shed 3 bases and J shed 3 bases, with 16 bases lying between them. This CDR3 region has 15 residues. CDR1 and CDR2 from the germline V gene are SGHDT and YYEEEE. CDR3 protein: CASSSGPSSFYEQYF. In DNA, the CDR3 is TGTGCCAGCAGCTCGGGGCCCTCGTCTTTCTACGAGCAGTACTTC.

The gene calls are TRBV11-3 and TRBJ2-2; 8 positions agree with TRBD1. J gave up 0 bases and V 1 base, and 7 bases lay outside the gene matches. Germline CDR1 and CDR2: SGHNT and YENEEA. This CDR3 region has 18 residues. This CDR3 is CASSLAPAQGANTGELFF. The CDR3 DNA reads as TGTGCCAGCAGCTTAGCCCCCGCACAGGGGGCGAACACCGGGGAGCTGTTTTTT.

This chain connects TRBV5-1 to TRBJ2-3, with D maybe TRBD1 (6 bases). CDR1 is SGHRS and CDR2 is YFSETQ in the germline V gene. CDR3 length equals 15 residues. Trimming stripped 3 bases from V and 1 base from J, with 12 bases between. CDR3: CASSSQGWGTDTQYF. CDR3 in DNA: TGCGCCAGCAGCTCTCAGGGGTGGGGCACAGATACGCAGTATTTT.

The CDR3 sequence is CASRRGQAGNEQYF. The CDR3, as DNA: TGTGCCAGCAGACGGGGACAAGCGGGGAACGAGCAGTACTTC. The V and J genes are TRBV6-5 and TRBJ2-7; possibly TRBD2 for D (7 bases). V was pared by 6 bases and J by 5 bases, with 17 bases between. CDR3 length: 14 amino acids. CDR1 and CDR2 (germline): MNHEY, SVGAGI.

The chain joins TRBV15 to TRBJ1-3, with D maybe TRBD1 (5 bases). Trimming shortened V by 5 bases and J by 2 bases, and 16 bases separated the two germline ends. The CDR3 has 16 residues. Germline CDR1 LNHNV, CDR2 YYDKDF (reference sequence). CDR3 sequence: CATSGGPMGPGNTIYF. The DNA for the CDR3 is TGTGCCACCAGCGGCGGACCCATGGGGCCTGGAAACACCATATATTTT.

This rearrangement joins TRBV7-3 to TRBJ1-2, with a possible D match to TRBD1 (5 bases). The germline CDR1 and CDR2 sequences are SGHTA and FQGTGA. V lost 2 bases and J lost 7, with 8 bases in between. The CDR3 covers 12 residues. CDR3 nucleotides: TGTGCCAGCAGCTTAGCAGGGACTGGCTACACCTTC. This encodes CASSLAGTGYTF.

The chain couples TRBV7-2 to TRBJ2-4, with D perhaps TRBD1 or TRBD2 (5 bases each). From germline, CDR1 is SGHTA and CDR2 FQGNSA. The length of the CDR3 is 19 residues. V shed 1 base and J shed 1 base, with 20 bases lying between them. In DNA, the CDR3 is TGTGCCAGCAGCTTAGAGAGGACATCTCTGAGGGTGGCCAAAAACATTCAGTACTTC. It yields the protein CASSLERTSLRVAKNIQYF.

This clone was recorded once. This chain joins TRBV11-1 and TRBJ2-7; D remains unclear. The germline CDR1 and CDR2 sequences are SGHAT and FQDESV (reference sequence). CDR3 length: 13 amino acids. V dropped 3 bases and J dropped 2 bases, with 8 bases sitting between them. The CDR3 DNA sequence: TGTGCCAGCAGCTTTACACCAACCTACGAGCAGTACTTC. Amino acids: CASSFTPTYEQYF.

The rearrangement joins TRBV7-2 to TRBJ2-1; D is unclear. Trimming stripped 4 bases from V and 2 bases from J, with 21 bases between. Germline-derived CDR1 and CDR2 are SGHTA and FQGNSA. This CDR3 is 18 amino acids long. CDR3 nucleotides: TGTGCCAGCAGCTCAAAGCCTAGAGCTCCGGGCCCCTACAATGAGCAGTTCTTC. Translation: CASSSKPRAPGPYNEQFF.

This clone was seen just once. This chain joins TRBV2 and TRBJ1-1, with a weak D call TRBD1 (6 bases). CDR1 SNHLY and CDR2 FYNNEI come from the germline V gene. With 6 bases removed from V and 2 bases from J, the gap between germline ends came to 10 bases. This CDR3 contains 13 residues. CDR3 protein: CASRGQFNTEAFF. CDR3 nucleotides: TGTGCCAGCAGAGGACAGTTCAACACTGAAGCTTTCTTT.

The chain carries TRBV6-6 and TRBJ1-2; D gene ambiguous. The CDR3 spans 15 residues. Germline V gives CDR1 MNHNY, CDR2 SVGAGI (reference sequence). Between the trimmed V and J ends, which lost 0 bases and 4 bases, there was a span of 12 bases. CDR3 sequence (DNA): TGTGCCAGCAGTTACTCGAGAGCGTTAGGCTATGGCTACACCTTC. This translates into CASSYSRALGYGYTF.

This clone was detected a few times. The chain employs TRBV30 and TRBJ1-5, with D hard to call. CDR1 GTSNPN and CDR2 SVGIG come from the germline V gene (reference sequence). The CDR3 has 16 residues. V lost 0 bases and J 2 bases, leaving 14 bases between the germline ends. The CDR3 here is CAWSVLGVVGNQPQHF. DNA of the CDR3: TGTGCCTGGAGTGTTCTCGGGGTGGTCGGCAATCAGCCCCAGCATTTT.

This chain connects TRBV5-1 to TRBJ2-5; the D is unclear. The V and J ends lost 0 bases and 3 bases respectively, with 9 bases between them. The CDR3 has 14 residues. The germline gives CDR1 SGHRS, CDR2 YFSETQ. CDR3 sequence: CASSLGVVEETQYF. CDR3 DNA: TGCGCCAGCAGCTTGGGAGTTGTCGAAGAGACCCAGTACTTC.